These T cell receptor beta chains were read from a single sample in a study of T cell changes during pregnancy in multiple sclerosis. Clones were sequenced by immunoSEQ multiplex PCR, and TCRdb holds only the in-frame ones, with some missing. Of about 40,000 clones listed, roughly 92% are singletons. This sample comprised peripheral blood, obtained before pregnancy. These receptors were taken from a female donor with multiple sclerosis, enrolled in a pregnancy study. Both conserved end residues are part of each CDR3. Fields, in order: D gene, clone size, J gene, V gene, CDR3 DNA, CDR3 protein. D genes are given only for firm matches. Size tells how often a clone was seen (once, few, many) or the class of an expanded clone, and some rows leave it out.

D gene: TRBD1; clone size: -; J gene: TRBJ2-1; V gene: TRBV19; CDR3 DNA: TGTGCCAGTAGCGACAGGGGAGATGAGCAGTTCTTC; CDR3 protein: CASSDRGDEQFF
D gene: -; clone size: -; J gene: TRBJ1-1; V gene: TRBV5-1; CDR3 DNA: TGCGCCAGCAGCTTGGATTTGTTGAGCGGCAGAGAAGCTTTCTTT; CDR3 protein: CASSLDLLSGREAFF
D gene: -; clone size: -; J gene: TRBJ2-1; V gene: TRBV30; CDR3 DNA: TGTGCCTGGAGTAATAGCTTCGGCAATGAGCAGTTCTTC; CDR3 protein: CAWSNSFGNEQFF
D gene: -; clone size: -; J gene: TRBJ1-2; V gene: TRBV28; CDR3 DNA: TGTGCCAGCAGTGTCGGGACACGGGGTGGCTACACCTTC; CDR3 protein: CASSVGTRGGYTF
D gene: -; clone size: -; J gene: TRBJ2-7; V gene: TRBV6-5; CDR3 DNA: TGTGCCAGCAGTTACTCACGGGGTAAGGAGTACGAGCAGTACTTC; CDR3 protein: CASSYSRGKEYEQYF
D gene: -; clone size: -; J gene: TRBJ1-2; V gene: TRBV30; CDR3 DNA: TGTGCCTGGAGGAGGCTCGAGGGCTACACCTTC; CDR3 protein: CAWRRLEGYTF
D gene: -; clone size: -; J gene: TRBJ1-2; V gene: TRBV19; CDR3 DNA: TGTGCCAGTAGTATAGAAGCGGGCCTTAACTATGGCTACACCTTC; CDR3 protein: CASSIEAGLNYGYTF
D gene: TRBD1; clone size: once; J gene: TRBJ2-7; V gene: TRBV4-2; CDR3 DNA: TGTGCCAGCAGCCCGACAGGGGGCCAATACGAGCAGTACTTC; CDR3 protein: CASSPTGGQYEQYF
D gene: TRBD1; clone size: -; J gene: TRBJ2-1; V gene: TRBV27; CDR3 DNA: TGTGCCAGCAGTTCACGGACAGGGGGCAATGAGCAGTTCTTC; CDR3 protein: CASSSRTGGNEQFF
D gene: -; clone size: -; J gene: TRBJ1-1; V gene: TRBV6-5; CDR3 DNA: TGTGCCAGCAGTTACTCGGCAGGGACTATGAACACTGAAGCTTTCTTT; CDR3 protein: CASSYSAGTMNTEAFF
D gene: -; clone size: once; J gene: TRBJ2-1; V gene: TRBV5-6; CDR3 DNA: TGTGCCAGCAGTCTCCGACCGGAGAGGCTCCACAATGAGCAGTTCTTC; CDR3 protein: CASSLRPERLHNEQFF
D gene: -; clone size: -; J gene: TRBJ1-3; V gene: TRBV9; CDR3 DNA: TGTGCCAGCAGCGTAGCGTCAGACTCTGGAAACACCATATATTTT; CDR3 protein: CASSVASDSGNTIYF
D gene: -; clone size: -; J gene: TRBJ1-5; V gene: TRBV21-1; CDR3 DNA: TGTGCCAGCAGCAAAGTGTCGAGGTCTCGGGGCAATCAGCCCCAGCATTTT; CDR3 protein: CASSKVSRSRGNQPQHF
D gene: -; clone size: -; J gene: TRBJ2-1; V gene: TRBV10-2; CDR3 DNA: TGCGCCAGCAGTGAGTCAGGACTGGCGAGCTCCTACAATGAGCAGTTCTTC; CDR3 protein: CASSESGLASSYNEQFF
D gene: -; clone size: -; J gene: TRBJ2-1; V gene: TRBV5-5; CDR3 DNA: TGTGCCAGCAGCAAAGGGACTTCGAGCTCCTACAATGAGCAGTTCTTC; CDR3 protein: CASSKGTSSSYNEQFF
D gene: -; clone size: -; J gene: TRBJ1-2; V gene: TRBV30; CDR3 DNA: TGTGCCTGGAGCGGGTCGGGCTATGGCTACACCTTC; CDR3 protein: CAWSGSGYGYTF
D gene: TRBD1; clone size: -; J gene: TRBJ2-7; V gene: TRBV27; CDR3 DNA: TGTGCCAGCAGTACACCTTCTGGACAGGTCTACGAGCAGTACTTC; CDR3 protein: CASSTPSGQVYEQYF
D gene: -; clone size: -; J gene: TRBJ1-1; V gene: TRBV6-1; CDR3 DNA: TGTGCCAGCAGTGAAGCTAACAGTCTCACTGAAGCTTTCTTT; CDR3 protein: CASSEANSLTEAFF
D gene: TRBD2; clone size: -; J gene: TRBJ2-1; V gene: TRBV6-5; CDR3 DNA: TGTGCCAGCAGCCCCGGGGGGTCCGTTTACAATGAGCAGTTCTTC; CDR3 protein: CASSPGGSVYNEQFF
D gene: -; clone size: -; J gene: TRBJ2-7; V gene: TRBV7-9; CDR3 DNA: TGTGCCAGCAGCTTACGGCAGGGGATCAACGAGCAGTACTTC; CDR3 protein: CASSLRQGINEQYF
D gene: TRBD1; clone size: -; J gene: TRBJ1-1; V gene: TRBV5-1; CDR3 DNA: TGCGCCAGCAGCAAGACAGGGTCAAAGTCTGAAGCTTTCTTT; CDR3 protein: CASSKTGSKSEAFF
D gene: -; clone size: -; J gene: TRBJ2-1; V gene: TRBV4-1; CDR3 DNA: TGCGCCAGCAGCCCACCCCTACGGGAGCCTTCCTACAATGAGCAGTTCTTC; CDR3 protein: CASSPPLREPSYNEQFF
D gene: TRBD1; clone size: -; J gene: TRBJ2-3; V gene: TRBV2; CDR3 DNA: TGTGCCAGCACTGGGACAGGGATAGGCACAGATACGCAGTATTTT; CDR3 protein: CASTGTGIGTDTQYF
D gene: -; clone size: -; J gene: TRBJ2-7; V gene: TRBV9; CDR3 DNA: TGTGCCAGCAGCGTAGGCGGGAATTTCTACGAGCAGTACTTC; CDR3 protein: CASSVGGNFYEQYF
D gene: TRBD1; clone size: -; J gene: TRBJ1-2; V gene: TRBV5-1; CDR3 DNA: TGCGCCAGCAGCTTGCAGGGGGCGGAAGGCTACACCTTC; CDR3 protein: CASSLQGAEGYTF
D gene: -; clone size: -; J gene: TRBJ1-2; V gene: TRBV6-6; CDR3 DNA: TGTGCCAGCACTATACGGGCTAACTATGGCTACACCTTC; CDR3 protein: CASTIRANYGYTF
D gene: TRBD1; clone size: -; J gene: TRBJ2-7; V gene: TRBV7-3; CDR3 DNA: TGTGCCAGCAGCACTGGACAGGGGCGGGAGCAGTACTTC; CDR3 protein: CASSTGQGREQYF
D gene: TRBD1; clone size: once; J gene: TRBJ1-3; V gene: TRBV7-3; CDR3 DNA: TGTGCCAGCAGCAGAACGACAGGGGCTGGAAACACCATATATTTT; CDR3 protein: CASSRTTGAGNTIYF
D gene: -; clone size: -; J gene: TRBJ1-2; V gene: TRBV10-2; CDR3 DNA: TGCGCCAGCAGTGAGTCCCCGGGAGGCTACACCTTC; CDR3 protein: CASSESPGGYTF
D gene: -; clone size: -; J gene: TRBJ2-2; V gene: TRBV6-5; CDR3 DNA: TGTGCCAGCACCTTGGCCAGGGGCACCGGGGAGCTGTTTTTT; CDR3 protein: CASTLARGTGELFF
D gene: TRBD2; clone size: -; J gene: TRBJ2-7; V gene: TRBV28; CDR3 DNA: TGTGCCAGCAGTTTATCTAGCGGGAGGGCGGGCGAGCAGTACTTC; CDR3 protein: CASSLSSGRAGEQYF
D gene: TRBD1; clone size: once; J gene: TRBJ1-1; V gene: TRBV2; CDR3 DNA: TGTGCCAGCAGCCTACGGGACAGAGTGAACACTGAAGCTTTCTTT; CDR3 protein: CASSLRDRVNTEAFF
D gene: TRBD1; clone size: -; J gene: TRBJ2-7; V gene: TRBV28; CDR3 DNA: TGTGCCAGCAGTCCAATAACCGGGACAGGGATCTACGAGCAGTACTTC; CDR3 protein: CASSPITGTGIYEQYF
D gene: -; clone size: -; J gene: TRBJ1-3; V gene: TRBV27; CDR3 DNA: TGTGCCAGCAGAAGAGGGGGACCCCCGGCGGGAAACACCATATATTTT; CDR3 protein: CASRRGGPPAGNTIYF
D gene: TRBD1; clone size: -; J gene: TRBJ1-1; V gene: TRBV28; CDR3 DNA: TGTGCCAGCGGAGAGGGGGACAGGGAGGTCACTGAAGCTTTCTTT; CDR3 protein: CASGEGDREVTEAFF
D gene: TRBD1; clone size: -; J gene: TRBJ2-1; V gene: TRBV11-3; CDR3 DNA: TGTGCCAGCAGCTTAGTAACAGGGGAAGGGAATGAGCAGTTCTTC; CDR3 protein: CASSLVTGEGNEQFF
D gene: -; clone size: -; J gene: TRBJ1-3; V gene: TRBV4-1; CDR3 DNA: TGCGCCAGCTCATTGACTATTATAAGAAACACCATATATTTT; CDR3 protein: CASSLTIIRNTIYF
D gene: -; clone size: -; J gene: TRBJ1-4; V gene: TRBV30; CDR3 DNA: TGTGCCTGGAGTAGCAGGCTAAATGAAAAACTGTTTTTT; CDR3 protein: CAWSSRLNEKLFF
D gene: TRBD1; clone size: -; J gene: TRBJ2-3; V gene: TRBV6-5; CDR3 DNA: TGTGCCAGCAGTTACCACGGACAGGGGATCTCAGATACGCAGTATTTT; CDR3 protein: CASSYHGQGISDTQYF
D gene: -; clone size: -; J gene: TRBJ2-7; V gene: TRBV13; CDR3 DNA: TGTGCCAGCAGCTTGACCGGACAGTCCTACGAGCAGTACTTC; CDR3 protein: CASSLTGQSYEQYF
D gene: -; clone size: -; J gene: TRBJ1-1; V gene: TRBV30; CDR3 DNA: TGTGCCAGGAGTGTAAGACAGGCGGGGAACACTGAAGCTTTCTTT; CDR3 protein: CARSVRQAGNTEAFF
D gene: TRBD1; clone size: once; J gene: TRBJ1-1; V gene: TRBV9; CDR3 DNA: TGTGCCAGCAGCCACTCATTACGACAGGGGGGCACTGAAGCTTTCTTT; CDR3 protein: CASSHSLRQGGTEAFF